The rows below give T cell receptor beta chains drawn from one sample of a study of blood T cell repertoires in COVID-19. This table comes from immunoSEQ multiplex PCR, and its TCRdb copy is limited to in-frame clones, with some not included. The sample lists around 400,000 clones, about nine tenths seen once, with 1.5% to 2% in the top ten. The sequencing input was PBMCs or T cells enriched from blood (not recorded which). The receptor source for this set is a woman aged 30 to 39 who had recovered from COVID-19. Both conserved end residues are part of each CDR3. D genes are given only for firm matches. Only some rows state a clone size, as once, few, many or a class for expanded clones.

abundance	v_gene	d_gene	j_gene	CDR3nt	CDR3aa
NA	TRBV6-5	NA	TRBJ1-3	TGTGCCAGCAGCGGGGGGGCTGGAAACACCATATATTTT	CASSGGAGNTIYF
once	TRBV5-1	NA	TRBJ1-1	TGCGCCAGCCGGGGGGGCGCTGAAGCTTTCTTT	CASRGGAEAFF
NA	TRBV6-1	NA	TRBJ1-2	TGTGCCAGCAGTGAGGGCGACGGAAACTACTATGGCTACACCTTC	CASSEGDGNYYGYTF
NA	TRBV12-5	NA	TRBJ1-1	TGTGCTAGTGGTGGAGGTTTGGCTTTCTTT	CASGGGLAFF
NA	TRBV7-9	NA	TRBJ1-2	TGTGCCAGCAGCTTAGGAGCCGTCTATGGCTACACCTTC	CASSLGAVYGYTF
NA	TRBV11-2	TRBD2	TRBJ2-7	TGTGCCAGCAGACGCTCACTAGCGGGCAACTACGAGCAGTACTTC	CASRRSLAGNYEQYF
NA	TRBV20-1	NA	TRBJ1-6	TGCAGTGCTAGTGTATGGGGGGACGGTTCACCCCTCCACTTT	CSASVWGDGSPLHF
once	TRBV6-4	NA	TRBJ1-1	TGTGCCAGCAGTGAAGGTGGCAGGGGACGAAAAGCTTTCTTT	CASSEGGRGRKAFF
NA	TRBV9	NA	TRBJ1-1	TGTGCCAGCAGCGTCGGCCCCGACAGGGAAGCTTTCTTT	CASSVGPDREAFF
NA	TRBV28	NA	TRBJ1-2	TGTGCCAGCAGTTTATGGGGTCAGGGGTCTAACTATGGCTACACCTTC	CASSLWGQGSNYGYTF
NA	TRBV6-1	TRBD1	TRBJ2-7	TGTGCCACCAGCGCGACAGGGATCGTCCCCCACGAGCAGTACTTC	CATSATGIVPHEQYF
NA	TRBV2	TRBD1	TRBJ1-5	TGTGCCAGCAGGGGCCACAGGGGAAAAGGGGGTCAGCCCCAGCATTTT	CASRGHRGKGGQPQHF
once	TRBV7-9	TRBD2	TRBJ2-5	TGTGCCAGCACAATGACTAGCGGTAAAGAGACCCAGTACTTC	CASTMTSGKETQYF
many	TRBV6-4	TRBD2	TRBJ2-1	TGTGCCAGCAGTGACGGGACTAGCGGGAGTGAGCAGTTCTTC	CASSDGTSGSEQFF
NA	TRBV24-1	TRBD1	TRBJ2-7	TGTGCCACGGGACAGGGGCCCTACGAGCAGTACTTC	CATGQGPYEQYF
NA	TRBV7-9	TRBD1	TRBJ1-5	TGTGCCAGCAGCACCGCAGGGGGCGGTCAGCCCCAGCATTTT	CASSTAGGGQPQHF
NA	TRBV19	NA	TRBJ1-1	TGTGCCAGTAGTAGATTTATACAGGTAAACGCTGAAGCTTTCTTT	CASSRFIQVNAEAFF
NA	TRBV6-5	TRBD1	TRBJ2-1	TGTGCCAGCAGTTACCACCGAGGACAGGACAATGAGCAGTTCTTC	CASSYHRGQDNEQFF
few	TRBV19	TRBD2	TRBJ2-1	TGTGCCAGTAGTCCAACTAGCGGGAGTTCTCAGTTCTTC	CASSPTSGSSQFF
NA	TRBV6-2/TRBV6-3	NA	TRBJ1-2	TGTGCCAGCAGTTACGATTGGACTTTCTATGGCTACACCTTC	CASSYDWTFYGYTF
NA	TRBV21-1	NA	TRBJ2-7	TGTGCCAGCAGCAAAGTTCCAGCGGGGGTATACGAGCAGTACTTC	CASSKVPAGVYEQYF
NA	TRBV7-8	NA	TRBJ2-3	TGTGCCAGCAGCGCAAACCTAATGTTGGAGACGGGCGGGGATACGCAGTATTTT	CASSANLMLETGGDTQYF
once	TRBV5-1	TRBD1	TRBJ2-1	TGCGCCAGCAGCTTGGTGGGGACAGGGCTCAATGAGCAGTTCTTC	CASSLVGTGLNEQFF
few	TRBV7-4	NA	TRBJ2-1	TGTGCCAGCAGCTTACATTGTTGGAGATTGACGCATGAGCAGTTCTTC	CASSLHCWRLTHEQFF
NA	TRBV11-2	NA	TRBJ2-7	TGTGCCAGCAGCACCAATTGGGGACTGGAGGTGACTTACGAGCAGTACTTC	CASSTNWGLEVTYEQYF
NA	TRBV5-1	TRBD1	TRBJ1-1	TGCGCCAGCAGCTGGACAGGGGGCAGGAACACTGAAGCTTTCTTT	CASSWTGGRNTEAFF
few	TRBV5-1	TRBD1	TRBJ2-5	TGCGCCAGCAGCTCACGACAGGGAAGGGATAAAGAGACCCAGTACTTC	CASSSRQGRDKETQYF
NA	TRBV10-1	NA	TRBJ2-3	TGCGCCGCAGACGGGGGAGCCTCGTCAGATACGCAGTATTTT	CAADGGASSDTQYF